A selection of T cell receptor beta chains follows, all from one sample in a study of T cell responses to AZD1222 COVID-19 vaccine. Here immunoSEQ multiplex PCR was the method, and the copy in TCRdb shows in-frame clones only, minus some. The sample has approximately 140,000 clones; about 90% are singletons. The sample in question was peripheral blood, obtained 28 days after the second AZD1222 dose. Every receptor here comes from an adult who received the AZD1222 COVID-19 vaccine. Each CDR3 is given with its conserved first and last residue. D genes are given only for firm matches. Clone size appears in some rows only: once, few, many, or a class for an expanded clone.

v_call	d_call	j_call	clone_size	cdr3_nt	cdr3_aa
TRBV5-1	-	TRBJ2-1	-	TGCGCCAGCAGCTCTACTAGATCAAGCGATGAGCAGTTCTTC	CASSSTRSSDEQFF
TRBV28	-	TRBJ2-2	-	TGTGCCAGCACGATCAATACGGGTAACACCGGGGAGCTGTTTTTT	CASTINTGNTGELFF
TRBV4-3	-	TRBJ1-4	-	TGCGCCAGCAGCCAGGGGGGGGTGCCCAGAGGGCATGAAAAACTGTTTTTT	CASSQGGVPRGHEKLFF
TRBV28	-	TRBJ1-1	-	TGTGCCAGCAGTTCTGGGGGGCAGGGCCCTGAGGAAGCTTTCTTT	CASSSGGQGPEEAFF
TRBV27	-	TRBJ1-5	-	TGTGCCAGCAGTTTAGGGGGGGCGAGGCAGCCCCAGCATTTT	CASSLGGARQPQHF
TRBV6-6	-	TRBJ1-5	-	TGTGCCAGCAGTTACGAGGACGCGGGGGAGCCCCAGCATTTT	CASSYEDAGEPQHF
TRBV3-1/TRBV3-2	TRBD1	TRBJ1-6	-	TGTGCCAGCAGCCCAACAGGGGAGTTTAATTCACCCCTCCACTTT	CASSPTGEFNSPLHF
TRBV6-5	-	TRBJ1-1	-	TGTGCCAGCAGTTACGCATTGGGCACTGAAGCTTTCTTT	CASSYALGTEAFF
TRBV27	TRBD1	TRBJ2-1	-	TGTGCCAGCAGTTCACAGGGGGCATTCTACAATGAGCAGTTCTTC	CASSSQGAFYNEQFF
TRBV5-6	-	TRBJ2-7	-	TGTGCCAGCAGCTTGGGGGCAGGGGCCGACGAGCAGTACTTC	CASSLGAGADEQYF
TRBV6-6	-	TRBJ2-3	-	TGTGCCAGCAGTACCCCTTCTAGCACAGATACGCAGTATTTT	CASSTPSSTDTQYF
TRBV14	-	TRBJ1-1	-	TGTGCCAGCAGCCAAGAGGGCCTCAAAGCTTTCTTT	CASSQEGLKAFF
TRBV5-4	-	TRBJ2-7	-	TGTGCCAGCAGCTTACTAACAGGTTCCCTATCCTACGAGCAGTACTTC	CASSLLTGSLSYEQYF
TRBV14	-	TRBJ2-5	-	TGTGCCAGCAGCCGCCTCGATAGAGGGCTACAAGAGACCCAGTACTTC	CASSRLDRGLQETQYF
TRBV19	-	TRBJ1-1	-	TGTGCCAGTAGCCTCGGATTTAGGGCCAGGACTGAAGCTTTCTTT	CASSLGFRARTEAFF
TRBV6-5	-	TRBJ1-1	-	TGTGCCAGCAGTCCTCGTCAGGTGAACACTGAAGCTTTCTTT	CASSPRQVNTEAFF
TRBV7-9	-	TRBJ1-5	-	TGTGCCAGCAGCTTAGAGGCCAATCAGCCCCAGCATTTT	CASSLEANQPQHF
TRBV2	-	TRBJ1-1	-	TGTGCCAGCAGTGAGGAAGTGAACACTGAAGCTTTCTTT	CASSEEVNTEAFF
TRBV5-1	-	TRBJ1-4	few	TGCGCCAGCAGCTTGGCCGGGAAGTCAAAACTGTTTTTT	CASSLAGKSKLFF
TRBV6-5	-	TRBJ1-4	-	TGTGCCAGCACCCCACTAGGGGGGAGAAATGAAAAACTGTTTTTT	CASTPLGGRNEKLFF
TRBV18	-	TRBJ1-2	-	TGTGCCAGCTCATCGTCAGGGGACTATGGCTACACCTTC	CASSSSGDYGYTF
TRBV13	-	TRBJ1-3	-	TGTGCCAGCAGCTTGGGGCAGGGGTCCGGAAACACCATATATTTT	CASSLGQGSGNTIYF
TRBV11-2	-	TRBJ1-6	once	TGTGCCAGCAGCAATAGGTCAGCAAATTCACCCCTCCACTTT	CASSNRSANSPLHF
TRBV12-3/TRBV12-4	TRBD1	TRBJ1-1	-	TGTGCCAGCAGTTGGACAGGGAACACTGAAGCTTTCTTT	CASSWTGNTEAFF
TRBV28	-	TRBJ1-1	-	TGTGCCAGCAGCTATAGATCTGAAGCTTTCTTT	CASSYRSEAFF
TRBV18	-	TRBJ1-5	-	TGTGCCAGCTCCCAAAGTACCGGTACAGCCCCCAATCAGCCCCAGCATTTT	CASSQSTGTAPNQPQHF
TRBV5-4	-	TRBJ2-3	-	TGTGCCAGCAGCCGATATTCCACAGATACGCAGTATTTT	CASSRYSTDTQYF
TRBV6-2/TRBV6-3	-	TRBJ2-1	-	TGTGCCAGCAGCCGACTAGTTAACAATGAGCAGTTCTTC	CASSRLVNNEQFF
TRBV5-8	-	TRBJ1-5	-	TGTGCCAGCACCACACAGGGTGTAAATCAGCCCCAGCATTTT	CASTTQGVNQPQHF
TRBV2	-	TRBJ1-1	-	TGTGCCAGCAGTGTTAGGACCATGAACACTGAAGCTTTCTTT	CASSVRTMNTEAFF